The next 11 T cell receptor beta chains were all read from a single sample in a study of T cell responses to AZD1222 COVID-19 vaccine. Method: immunoSEQ multiplex PCR; TCRdb's copy keeps in-frame clones and lacks some. The repertoire holds some 120,000 clones, approximately 91% seen once, with roughly 4.5% in the top ten. The sample was peripheral blood, taken on day 0 of AZD1222 vaccination. These receptor sequences come from an adult in good health.

CDR3 amino acids: CASSLEVNQPQHF. For the CDR3, the DNA is TGTGCCAGCAGCTTAGAGGTGAATCAGCCCCAGCATTTT. This chain joins TRBV11-2 and TRBJ1-5; D unclear. Germline V gene lookup returns CDR1 SGHAT and CDR2 FQNNGV. The CDR3 is made up of 13 amino acids. Trimming pared 0 bases from V and 4 bases from J, leaving 4 bases between.

The V and J genes are TRBV9 and TRBJ2-7, with 7 bases identical to TRBD1. The V gene end was trimmed by 4 bases and the J gene end by 6 bases; junction bases not matched to a gene: 10. The CDR3 sequence is 14 residues long. The germline V gene has CDR1 SGDLS and CDR2 YYNGEE. As DNA, the CDR3 is TGTGCCAGCAGCCGGGACAGAAGACGAGGCGAGCAGTACTTC. This codes for CASSRDRRRGEQYF.

The chain joins TRBV27 to TRBJ2-7; 8 positions agree with TRBD1. The CDR3 loop spans 13 amino acids. V shed 4 bases, J shed 6 bases, and the junction held 5 bases outside the gene matches. Per germline, CDR1 MNHEY and CDR2 SMNVEV (reference sequence). In DNA, the CDR3 is TGTGCCAGCAGTTACAGGGGGGTTGGCGAGCAGTACTTC. As protein: CASSYRGVGEQYF.

The chain couples TRBV4-1 to TRBJ1-2, with a possible D match to TRBD1 (6 bases). With 0 bases removed from V and 4 bases from J, the gap between germline ends came to 9 bases. Germline values: CDR1 MGHRA, CDR2 YSYEKL. The CDR3 length is 14 residues. CDR3 nucleotide sequence: TGCGCCAGCAGCCAAGATCGGGGGCCCTATGGCTACACCTTC. Residues: CASSQDRGPYGYTF.

The genes are TRBV28 and TRBJ1-1; D gene unclear. CDR1 is MDHEN, CDR2 SYDVKM, per germline. The V end was cut by 5 bases, the J end by 2 bases, with 9 bases between. The CDR3 contains 13 residues. CDR3 coding DNA: TGTGCCAGCAGTACGGCTTATAACACTGAAGCTTTCTTT. This translates into CASSTAYNTEAFF.

V and J are TRBV6-5 and TRBJ2-7; 9 nucleotides line up with TRBD1. V trimming: 6 bases; J trimming: 5 bases; junction bases outside the gene matches: 11. The length of the CDR3 is 15 residues. CDR1 is MNHEY, CDR2 SVGAGI, per germline. The CDR3 coding sequence is TGTGCCAGCAGCTGGCCGGGACAGGGTCCCCACGAGCAGTACTTC. This sequence encodes CASSWPGQGPHEQYF.

This clone was detected only a few times. This chain uses TRBV4-2 with TRBJ1-6; D remains ambiguous. V was shortened by 5 bases and J by 7 bases, with 12 bases between the two germline ends. The CDR3 totals 14 residues. Germline V gives CDR1 LGHNA, CDR2 YNFKEQ. CDR3 region: CASSVLWSNSPLHF. The CDR3 DNA follows: TGTGCCAGCAGCGTCCTCTGGTCAAATTCACCCCTCCACTTT.

The V gene is TRBV2, the J gene TRBJ2-7; 7 nucleotides align to TRBD2. Germline trimming cut 6 bases from V and 5 bases from J; bases unmatched to any gene: 10. Germline CDR1 SNHLY, CDR2 FYNNEI. The CDR3 is 14 residues long. The CDR3 sequence: CASRFSGMPNEQYF. In nucleotides, the CDR3 is TGTGCCAGCAGATTCAGCGGGATGCCCAACGAGCAGTACTTC.

The chain recombines TRBV4-2 with TRBJ1-6, with D possibly TRBD1 on 5 matching bases. The CDR3 has 15 residues. Germline CDR1 is LGHNA and CDR2 is YNFKEQ. The germline V and J ends were trimmed by 2 bases and 4 bases, with 9 bases remaining between them. The CDR3 nucleotides read TGTGCCAGCAGCCAATCGACAGATTATAATTCACCCCTCCACTTT. Protein product: CASSQSTDYNSPLHF.

The chain is built from TRBV19 and TRBJ1-2; D gene unclear. The germline CDR1 and CDR2 sequences are LNHDA and SQIVND (reference sequence). Trimming removed 1 base from V and 5 bases from J, with 11 bases in between. The CDR3 covers 14 residues. The chain's CDR3 is CASSIGETIYGYTF. CDR3 DNA: TGTGCCAGTAGTATAGGCGAGACAATTTATGGCTACACCTTC.

The chain couples TRBV27 to TRBJ1-1; no reliable D call. The CDR3 has 15 residues. CDR1 and CDR2 from the germline V gene are MNHEY and SMNVEV (reference sequence). Between the trimmed V and J ends, which lost 4 bases and 1 base, there was a span of 13 bases. The CDR3 loop is CASSSPVTGNTEAFF. The DNA of the CDR3 is TGTGCCAGCAGTTCTCCCGTGACGGGGAACACTGAAGCTTTCTTT.